This TCR beta chain emerged from a study of human T cells and chemical hapten exposure. Across the whole study: Patients had diphenylcyclopropenone applied to the scalp weekly throughout the approximately 22-week study. Epicutaneous patch tests delivered 0.01% DPC to the upper back, with evaluation at 6 days. Regarding the study as a whole: The donors suffered from alopecia, so their immune response may not match that of healthy people.

In regard to this clonotype: Its antigen is undetermined. A much larger clone sits a single nucleotide away, making a read error possible.

Time point reported: patch test 2, 6 weeks after DPC sensitization. The treatment is: therapeutic diphenylcyclopropenone sensitization with weekly scalp DPC. Every donor had alopecia and was 18 to 70 years old; all were suitable for DPC. The CDR3 has 14 amino acids. TCRdb re-called the RACE reads through MiXCR, storing one row per CDR3 protein. The sample gives approximately 75,000 distinct CDR3 sequences, 8.5% of which show up once; approximately 3.5% is in the top ten. The chain carries TRBV12-3 or TRBV12-4 and TRBJ1-4, with D unresolved. The sequenced sample was whole blood, obtained in connection with sensitization to the hapten diphenylcyclopropenone (DPC). This receptor was obtained from a woman between 50 and 59 years old with alopecia areata. Some clones in this sample may be carry-over from other donors' samples. The CDR3 is CASSSLREGEKPFF. The CDR3 bases are TGTGCCAGCAGTTCGCTCCGGGAAGGTGAAAAACCGTTTTTT.